This T cell receptor (beta chain) was sequenced in a study of identical twins. Study-level results: Cord blood beta clonotypes present at high abundance carried fewer insertions; no such pattern appeared in memory repertoires. Zero-insertion analyses were open to partial confounding by invariant MAIT and iNKT cells.

From the 5' RACE reads, TCRdb called clonotypes with MiXCR, one entry per CDR3 protein. The sample comprises about 720,000 distinct CDR3 sequences, over 8.5% of which are singletons, and 0.85% to 1% rests with the top ten. The sample holds many counts of this clonotype. Antigen: not known. The CDR3 sequence is 14 residues long. Germline lookup yields CDR1 DFQATT and CDR2 SNEGSKA (reference sequence). Trimming took off 3 bases at V and 3 bases at J, with 15 bases between the two ends. The same specimen was also included in a second study, on yellow fever vaccine responses in identical twins. From that study: Each twin's T cell response to the vaccine was reported to look partly convergent and partly personalized.

This TCR was recovered from a woman aged 18-29 years in good health. The sequenced sample consisted of PBMCs. This chain connects TRBV20-1 to TRBJ2-7; D gene ambiguous. Written as DNA, the CDR3 is TGCAGTGCTAGTCCCCCTGGGCGCCACTACGAGCAGTACTTC. This codes for CSASPPGRHYEQYF.